Listed here are 21 T cell receptor delta chains from one sample, sequenced in a study of Vδ1+ human thymocytes (dated by TCRdb to 2017 to 2018). Overall results and qualifications from the work: In contrast to oligoclonal peripheral blood repertoires, thymic TRG and TRD repertoires appeared to be highly polyclonal with Gaussian CDR3 length distributions.

Their antigen targets remain unknown. The sequencer listed for this sample is Illumina MiSeq. RNA extraction was performed with the RNeasy mini kit, and reverse transcription was done with Superscript III. CDR3 amplicons were generated by multiplex PCR with pooled V-gene forward primers and a constant-region reverse primer carrying Illumina adaptor overhangs. After TCRdb called clones again from the public reads with CATT, rows with identical DNA were merged. This sample is represented by roughly 50,000 delta-chain clones; roughly 15% of them were singletons. The top ten clonotypes cover approximately 0.5% of the sample. The sequencing sample was made of Vdelta1+ gamma-delta thymocytes from the thymus. The cell subset or site label of this sample denotes: FACS-sorted CD3+ TCRalphabeta- TCRVdelta1+ TCRVdelta2- thymocytes. These TCRs come from a boy under three years old who had congenital heart surgery.

This clone was picked up a small number of times. Other DNA sequences in this sample translate to the same CDR3. The chain recombines TRDV1 with TRDJ1; D is ambiguous. V lost 0 bases, J lost 0 bases, and 2 bases lay in between. Germline loops: CDR1 TSWWSYY, CDR2 QGS. This CDR3 has 13 amino acids. DNA of the CDR3: TGTGCTCTTGGGGAACTAAACACCGATAAACTCATCTTT. Protein: CALGELNTDKLIF.

J is TRDJ1 and V is TRDV1, with no clear D. Germline CDR1 and CDR2: TSWWSYY and QGS. The CDR3 runs 13 residues. Trimming took off 3 bases at V and 3 bases at J, with 8 bases between the two ends. CDR3 coding DNA: TGTGCTCTTGGGGACCCCAATCCCGATAAACTCATCTTT. Protein product: CALGDPNPDKLIF.

The table lists this clone with a few counts. Other DNA sequences in the same sample also yield this CDR3. V usage is TRDV1 and J usage is TRDJ1; 7 bases are a match to TRDD3. The CDR3 has 15 amino acids. The V and J ends lost 0 bases and 3 bases, in that order; junction bases with no gene match: 4. Per germline, CDR1 TSWWSYY and CDR2 QGS. For the CDR3, the DNA is TGTGCTCTTGGGGAACTTAGGGGGGATCCCGATAAACTCATCTTT. This sequence encodes CALGELRGDPDKLIF.

The chain employs TRDV2 and TRDJ1; D possibly corresponds to TRDD3 (5 bases). Germline-derived CDR1 and CDR2 are GEAIGNYY and EKD. Trimming left V 1 base short and J 4 bases short, with 27 bases between. This CDR3 has 19 amino acids. In DNA form, the CDR3 reads TGTGCCTGTGACACTTCCGTCTGGGCTATAAAGCGGACAGGCGATAAACTCATCTTT. This encodes CACDTSVWAIKRTGDKLIF.

The genes are TRDV1 and TRDJ1, with 8 bases that match TRDD2. Germline V lookup: CDR1 TSWWSYY, CDR2 QGS. The CDR3 runs to 22 residues. Trimming cost V 2 bases and J 1 base; bases outside gene matches: 24. The CDR3 here is CALGEYPSYEGVGTPSTDKLIF. The DNA of the CDR3 is TGTGCTCTTGGGGAATACCCTTCCTATGAAGGCGTGGGGACCCCAAGCACCGATAAACTCATCTTT.

As for this clone: Sequence at one end of the junction differs from germline and may be a read error. The chain uses TRDV1 and TRDJ1, with D unresolved. Germline V gives CDR1 TSWWSYY, CDR2 QGS. The CDR3 spans 15 residues. CDR3 DNA sequence: TGTGCTCTTGGGGGGCCCCGGCTGGTGGCCGATAAACCCATCTTT. Encoded protein: CALGGPRLVADKPIF.

This clone was counted only a few times. The chain joins TRDV1 to TRDJ1; D remains unclear. V gave up 2 bases and J gave up 5 bases, with 9 bases separating them. The length of the CDR3 is 13 residues. Germline CDR1 and CDR2: TSWWSYY and QGS. The CDR3 loop reads CALGEYLEDKLIF. The CDR3 DNA sequence: TGTGCTCTTGGGGAATACTTAGAGGATAAACTCATCTTT.

The chain combines TRDV1 with TRDJ1, with TRDD3 matching 7 bases. There are 19 residues in the CDR3. V was pared by 0 bases and J by 4 bases, with 17 bases of the junction left unmatched. Germline assignment: CDR1 TSWWSYY and CDR2 QGS. DNA of the CDR3: TGTGCTCTTGGGGAACTATCGTACTGGGGAGTCCTCCATGGCGATAAACTCATCTTT. Translating it yields CALGELSYWGVLHGDKLIF.

This chain joins TRDV1 and TRDJ1, with TRDD3 matching over 7 bases. The CDR3 is 22 residues long. Germline V gives CDR1 TSWWSYY, CDR2 QGS. V shed 0 bases and J 1 base; nucleotides not matched to a gene: 23. The CDR3 here is CALGELCRGCSSGGLFTDKLIF. Here the CDR3 DNA reads TGTGCTCTTGGGGAACTATGCCGCGGTTGTAGCAGCGGGGGATTATTCACCGATAAACTCATCTTT.

The table lists this clone with a few counts. This chain uses TRDV2 with TRDJ1, with a possible D match to TRDD3 (5 bases). CDR3 length equals 22 residues. Germline-derived CDR1 and CDR2 are GEAIGNYY and EKD. V lost 2 bases and J 2 bases, leaving 35 bases between the germline ends. For the CDR3, the DNA is TGTGCCTGTGACATCACTTACTGGTGTGAGTTGGACTCATACAGCCTTACCGATAAACTCATCTTT. As protein: CACDITYWCELDSYSLTDKLIF.

V gene TRDV1 combines with J gene TRDJ1, with 11 bases fitting TRDD3. Looked up from germline, CDR1 is TSWWSYY and CDR2 is QGS. V lost 3 bases and J lost 0; bases outside the gene matches: 15. This CDR3 is 20 amino acids long. CDR3 in amino acids: CALGDQVPTWGIRYTDKLIF. DNA of the CDR3: TGTGCTCTTGGGGATCAGGTACCTACGTGGGGGATACGCTACACCGATAAACTCATCTTT.

The rearrangement joins TRDV1 to TRDJ1; no definite D call. V was trimmed by 0 bases and J by 0 bases, leaving 20 bases between them. CDR1 is TSWWSYY, CDR2 QGS, per germline. This CDR3 is 19 amino acids long. CDR3 residues: CALGELRPSPYLYTDKLIF. In DNA form, the CDR3 reads TGTGCTCTTGGGGAACTGAGACCATCTCCGTACTTGTACACCGATAAACTCATCTTT.

The chain recombines TRDV1 with TRDJ1, with D perhaps TRDD3 (9 bases). The CDR3 runs 20 residues. V lost 4 bases, J lost 0 bases, and 27 bases lay in between. Germline CDR1 and CDR2: TSWWSYY and QGS. The CDR3 protein is CALGAFLGRGIHPYTDKLIF. The CDR3 nucleotides are TGTGCTCTTGGGGCCTTCCTAGGCCGGGGGATACACCCGTACACCGATAAACTCATCTTT.

In the case of this clone: Other nucleotide sequences in the sample specify the same CDR3. The V gene is TRDV1, the J gene TRDJ1; D gene unclear. CDR3 length equals 15 residues. Germline assignment: CDR1 TSWWSYY and CDR2 QGS. V gave up 0 bases and J gave up 0 bases, with 8 bases separating them. The CDR3 bases are TGTGCTCTTGGGGAACTCCCTGCGTACACCGATAAACTCATCTTT. Translated, it gives CALGELPAYTDKLIF.

Within the sample, this clone is medium-sized. V usage is TRDV2 and J usage is TRDJ1; D is unresolved. The CDR3 consists of 18 residues. Trimming pared 1 base from V and 0 bases from J, leaving 20 bases between. Germline lookup yields CDR1 GEAIGNYY and CDR2 EKD. CDR3 in DNA: TGTGCCTGTGACACTGCGAACTGCGGTCCCTCGTACACCGATAAACTCATCTTT. It encodes CACDTANCGPSYTDKLIF.

This clone has only a few counts. The chain joins TRDV3 to TRDJ1; the match to TRDD3 covers 13 bases. This CDR3 comprises 16 residues. CDR1 is TVYSNPD, CDR2 GDNSRS, per germline (reference sequence). V gave up 4 bases and J gave up 7 bases; unmatched junction bases: 15. The CDR3 nucleotides are TGTGCCTCCTCCCTTAAGGGTACTGGGGGATACGGTAAACTCATCTTT. As protein: CASSLKGTGGYGKLIF.

This clone was detected only a few times. The chain is built from TRDV1 and TRDJ1; D gene unclear. The germline V and J ends were trimmed by 2 bases and 3 bases, with 13 bases remaining between them. Germline CDR1 TSWWSYY, CDR2 QGS. The CDR3 has 15 residues. As DNA, the CDR3 is TGTGCTCTTGGGGAAATTAGGGTAGTTCCCGATAAACTCATCTTT. The encoded protein is CALGEIRVVPDKLIF.

The sample holds a few counts of this clone. The genes are TRDV1 and TRDJ1; 7 positions agree with TRDD3. Germline CDR1 reads TSWWSYY; CDR2 reads QGS. The ends lost 3 bases at V and 2 bases at J; junction bases unmatched: 9. The length of the CDR3 is 16 residues. The CDR3 protein is CALGDKYWGFTDKLIF. In nucleotides, the CDR3 is TGTGCTCTTGGGGATAAGTACTGGGGATTTACCGATAAACTCATCTTT.

This clone has more than one count but fewer than ten. This sequence joins TRDV1 and TRDJ1, with 13 bases lining up with TRDD3. Germline V gene lookup returns CDR1 TSWWSYY and CDR2 QGS. The CDR3 is 21 residues long. With 5 bases clipped from V and 8 bases from J, the junction kept 26 bases outside the gene matches. The DNA for the CDR3 is TGTGCTCTTGGGTACCTTCCTACGATATTACTGGGGGATACGCGACCTCCGAAACTCATCTTT. This gives the protein CALGYLPTILLGDTRPPKLIF.

J is TRDJ1 and V is TRDV1; TRDD3 aligns across 7 bases. This CDR3 has 19 residues. Germline lookup yields CDR1 TSWWSYY and CDR2 QGS. V was clipped by 0 bases and J by 0 bases; unmatched bases: 13. The CDR3 nucleotides are TGTGCTCTTGGGGAACTAGTCCCTTGGGGGACCCCGTACACCGATAAACTCATCTTT. Protein: CALGELVPWGTPYTDKLIF.

This clone was observed a handful of times. An end of the junction differs from the germline gene, which may be a read error. The V and J genes are TRDV1 and TRDJ1, with D perhaps matching TRDD3 (5 bases). Germline V gives CDR1 TSWWSYY, CDR2 QGS. CDR3 length: 17 amino acids. The CDR3 is CALGEEVRMGWIDKLIF. The CDR3 DNA reads as TGTGCCCTTGGGGAAGAAGTCCGAATGGGATGGATCGATAAACTCATCTTT.